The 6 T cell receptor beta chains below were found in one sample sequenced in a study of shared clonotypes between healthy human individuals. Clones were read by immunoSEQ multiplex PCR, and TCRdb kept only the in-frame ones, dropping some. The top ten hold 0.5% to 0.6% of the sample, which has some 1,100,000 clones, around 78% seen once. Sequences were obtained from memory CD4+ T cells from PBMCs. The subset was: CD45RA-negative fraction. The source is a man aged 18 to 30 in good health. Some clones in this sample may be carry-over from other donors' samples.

DNA of the CDR3: TGTGCCAGCTCACCACTTGGGACTACCACCGGGGAGCTGTTTTTT. Amino acids: CASSPLGTTTGELFF. The chain employs TRBV18 and TRBJ2-2; TRBD2 matches 7 bases. Trimming removed 1 base from V and 4 bases from J; junction bases left unmatched: 3. The germline gives CDR1 KGHSH, CDR2 LQKENI. The CDR3 is 15 residues long. Supplemented by reference TRBV18 and TRBJ2-2, the full variable domain reads NAGVMQNPRHLVRRRGQEARLRCSPMKGHSHVYWYRQLPEEGLKFMVYLQKENIIDESGMPKERFSAEFPKEGPSILRIQQVVRGDSAAYFCASSPLGTTTGELFFGEGSRLTVL.

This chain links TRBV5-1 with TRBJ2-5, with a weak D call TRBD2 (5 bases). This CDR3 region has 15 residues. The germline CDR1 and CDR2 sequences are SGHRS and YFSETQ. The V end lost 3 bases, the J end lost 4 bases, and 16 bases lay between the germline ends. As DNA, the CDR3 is TGCGCCAGCAGCTCGGAGGTGGGCCGAGGAGAGACCCAGTACTTC. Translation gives CASSSEVGRGETQYF.

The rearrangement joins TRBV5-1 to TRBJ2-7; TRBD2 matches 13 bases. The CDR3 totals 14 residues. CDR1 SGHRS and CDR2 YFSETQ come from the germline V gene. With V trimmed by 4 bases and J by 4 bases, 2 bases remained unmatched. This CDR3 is CASSPTSGRYEQYF. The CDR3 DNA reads TGCGCCAGCAGCCCGACTAGCGGGAGGTACGAGCAGTACTTC.

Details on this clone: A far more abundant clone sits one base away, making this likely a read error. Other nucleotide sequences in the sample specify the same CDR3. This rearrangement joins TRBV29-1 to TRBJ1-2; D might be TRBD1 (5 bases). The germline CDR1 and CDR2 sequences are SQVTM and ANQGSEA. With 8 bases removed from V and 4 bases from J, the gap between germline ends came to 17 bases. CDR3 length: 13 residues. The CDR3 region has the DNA TGCAGCCTCTCTCAGGGTTCTGGCTATGGCTACACCTTC. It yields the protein CSLSQGSGYGYTF.

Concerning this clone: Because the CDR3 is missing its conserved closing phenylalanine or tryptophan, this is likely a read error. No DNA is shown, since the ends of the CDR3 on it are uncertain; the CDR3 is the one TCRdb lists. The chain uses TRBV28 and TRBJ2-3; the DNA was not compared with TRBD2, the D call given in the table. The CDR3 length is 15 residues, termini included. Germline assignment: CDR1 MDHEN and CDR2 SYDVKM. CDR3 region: CASSPLNSVTAGARV.

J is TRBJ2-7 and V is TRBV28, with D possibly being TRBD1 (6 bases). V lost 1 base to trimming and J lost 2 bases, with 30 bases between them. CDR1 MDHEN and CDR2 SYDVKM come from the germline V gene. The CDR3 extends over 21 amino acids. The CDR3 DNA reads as TGTGCCAGCAGTTTATCAAACGGTGGGGGCAGGGGTGCCCTCTCTCCCTACGAGCAGTACTTC. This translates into CASSLSNGGGRGALSPYEQYF.